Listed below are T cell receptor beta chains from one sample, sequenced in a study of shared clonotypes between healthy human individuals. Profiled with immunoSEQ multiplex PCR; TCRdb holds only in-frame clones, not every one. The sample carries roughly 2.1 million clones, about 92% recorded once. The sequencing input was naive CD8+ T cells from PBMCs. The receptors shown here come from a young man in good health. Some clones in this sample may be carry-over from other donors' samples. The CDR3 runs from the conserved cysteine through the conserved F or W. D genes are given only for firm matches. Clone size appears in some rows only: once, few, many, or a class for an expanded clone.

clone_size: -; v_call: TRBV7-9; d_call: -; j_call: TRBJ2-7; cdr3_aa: CASSTGGTEQYF; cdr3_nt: TGTGCCAGCAGTACAGGTGGAACCGAGCAGTACTTC
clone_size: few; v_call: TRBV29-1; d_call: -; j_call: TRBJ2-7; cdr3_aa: CSVESSYEQYF; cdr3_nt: TGCAGCGTTGAGAGCTCCTACGAGCAGTACTTC
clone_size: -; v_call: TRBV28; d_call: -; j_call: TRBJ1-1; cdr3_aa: CASSLTGGGNTEAFF; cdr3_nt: TGTGCCAGCAGTTTGACCGGTGGGGGAAACACTGAAGCTTTCTTT
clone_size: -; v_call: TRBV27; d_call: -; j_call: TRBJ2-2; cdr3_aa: CASSLSPGELFF; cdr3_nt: TGTGCCAGCAGTTTATCCCCCGGGGAGCTGTTTTTT
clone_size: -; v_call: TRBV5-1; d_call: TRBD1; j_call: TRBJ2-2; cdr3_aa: CASSSLGTGTVNTGELFF; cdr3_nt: TGCGCCAGCAGTTCGTTGGGCACCGGGACAGTTAACACCGGGGAGCTGTTTTTT
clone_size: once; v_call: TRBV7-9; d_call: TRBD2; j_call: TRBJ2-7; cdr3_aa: CASSLQAGWVSYEQYF; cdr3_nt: TGTGCCAGCAGCTTACAAGCGGGGTGGGTCTCCTACGAGCAGTACTTC
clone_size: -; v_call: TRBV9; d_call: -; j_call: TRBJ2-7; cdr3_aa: CASSHTGSSYEQYF; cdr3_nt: TGTGCCAGCAGCCATACTGGGTCGTCCTACGAGCAGTACTTC
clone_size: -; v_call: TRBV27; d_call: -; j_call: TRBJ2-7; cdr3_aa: CASSLGPRGEQYF; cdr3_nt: TGTGCCAGCAGTTTAGGTCCTAGGGGGGAGCAGTACTTC
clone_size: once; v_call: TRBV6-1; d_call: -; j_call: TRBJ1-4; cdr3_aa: CASSQLTGSYEKLFF; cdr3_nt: TGTGCCAGCAGTCAATTGACGGGCTCATATGAAAAACTGTTTTTT
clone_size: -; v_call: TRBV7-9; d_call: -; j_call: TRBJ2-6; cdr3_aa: CASSSRTSLGANVLTF; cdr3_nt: TGTGCCAGCAGCTCCCGGACTTCCCTTGGGGCCAACGTCCTGACTTTC
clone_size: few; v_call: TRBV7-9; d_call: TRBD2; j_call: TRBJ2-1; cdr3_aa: CASGLAVNNEQFF; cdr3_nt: TGTGCCAGCGGACTAGCGGTAAACAATGAGCAGTTCTTC
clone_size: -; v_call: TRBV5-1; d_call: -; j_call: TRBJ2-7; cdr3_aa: CASSMRSDGGSYEQYF; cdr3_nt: TGCGCCAGCAGCATGAGATCGGACGGAGGATCCTACGAGCAGTACTTC
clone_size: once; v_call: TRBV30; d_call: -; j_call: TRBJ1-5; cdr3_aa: CAWSVNDLQPQHF; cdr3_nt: TGTGCCTGGAGTGTAAACGATTTGCAGCCCCAGCATTTT
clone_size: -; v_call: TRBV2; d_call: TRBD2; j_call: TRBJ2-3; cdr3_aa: CASSDSRGRAGADTQYF; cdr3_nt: TGTGCCAGCAGTGATTCACGCGGGAGGGCCGGAGCAGATACGCAGTATTTT
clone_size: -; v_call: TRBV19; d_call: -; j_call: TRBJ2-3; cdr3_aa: CASSMQRAADTQYF; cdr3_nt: TGTGCCAGTAGTATGCAAAGGGCCGCAGATACGCAGTATTTT
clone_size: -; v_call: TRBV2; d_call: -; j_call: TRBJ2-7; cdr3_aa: CASSDLRASSYEQYF; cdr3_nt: TGTGCCAGCAGTGATCTTAGGGCCTCCTCCTACGAGCAGTACTTC
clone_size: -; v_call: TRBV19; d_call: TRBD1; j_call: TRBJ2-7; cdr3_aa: CASSIGRGSPYEQYF; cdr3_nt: TGTGCCAGTAGTATTGGCAGGGGGTCCCCCTACGAGCAGTACTTC
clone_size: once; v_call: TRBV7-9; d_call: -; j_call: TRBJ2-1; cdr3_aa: CASSPNGGGINEQFF; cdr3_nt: TGTGCCAGCAGCCCCAATGGAGGGGGCATCAATGAGCAGTTCTTC
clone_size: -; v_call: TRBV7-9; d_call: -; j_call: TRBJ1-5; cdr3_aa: CASSSLGWGLGQPQHF; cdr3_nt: TGTGCCAGCAGCTCCCTGGGATGGGGTCTTGGGCAGCCCCAGCATTTT
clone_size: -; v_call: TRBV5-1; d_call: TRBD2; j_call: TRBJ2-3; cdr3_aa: CASSLGLAESTDTQYF; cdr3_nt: TGCGCCAGCAGCTTGGGACTAGCGGAATCCACAGATACGCAGTATTTT
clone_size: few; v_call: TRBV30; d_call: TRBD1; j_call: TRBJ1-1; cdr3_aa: CAWAPGTGDTEAFF; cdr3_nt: TGTGCCTGGGCACCCGGGACAGGGGACACTGAAGCTTTCTTT
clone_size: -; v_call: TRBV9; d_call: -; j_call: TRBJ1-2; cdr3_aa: CASSQSRDGASYGYTF; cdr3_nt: TGTGCCAGCAGCCAATCTCGAGACGGCGCCAGCTATGGCTACACCTTC
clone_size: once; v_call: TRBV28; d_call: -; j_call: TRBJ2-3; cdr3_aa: CASSLGVESTDTQYF; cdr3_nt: TGTGCCAGCAGTTTAGGCGTAGAAAGCACAGATACGCAGTATTTT